The 26 T cell receptor beta chains in this list originate from one sample, sequenced in a study of T-cell memory formation after mild COVID-19. TCRdb re-derived calls from the 5' RACE reads in MiXCR, one entry per CDR3 protein. The sample contains a few hundred thousand distinct CDR3 sequences, 21% of which appear only once. Sample: PBMCs or a T cell subset sorted from them (not recorded which). These TCRs come from an adult woman who had mild COVID-19 (a few samples of this study predate the infection). Cell type and time point are not known.

There are many counts of this clonotype. V and J are TRBV10-3 and TRBJ1-1, with D possibly being TRBD1 (6 bases). The V gene's germline CDR1 is ENHRY and CDR2 SYGVKD. Trimming pared 6 bases from V and 5 bases from J, leaving 19 bases between. CDR3 size: 15 residues. The CDR3 DNA reads TGTGCCATCAGGTACGAGGCAGGGACAACAACTGAAGCTTTCTTT. Protein product: CAIRYEAGTTTEAFF.

The gene calls are TRBV2 and TRBJ1-1; D remains unclear. Trimming removed 2 bases at V and 6 bases at J, with 4 bases between. The CDR3 has 11 residues. Germline CDR1 and CDR2: SNHLY and FYNNEI. The DNA for the CDR3 is TGTGCCAGCAGTGAATACGCTGAAGCTTTCTTT. Its protein product is CASSEYAEAFF.

The rearrangement uses TRBV5-1 and TRBJ2-1, with 10 positions matching TRBD2. From germline, CDR1 is SGHRS and CDR2 YFSETQ. V was pared by 2 bases and J by 6 bases, with 8 bases of the junction left unmatched. This CDR3 has 16 amino acids. DNA for the CDR3: TGCGCCAGCAGCTTCCCCCGGGCTAGCGGGGGCAATGAGCAGTTCTTC. It specifies CASSFPRASGGNEQFF.

This clonotype turned up a few times. The V gene is TRBV12-3 or TRBV12-4, the J gene TRBJ1-5; no reliable D call. The CDR3 is 15 amino acids. V was trimmed by 1 base and J by 2 bases, leaving 9 bases between them. This chain's CDR3 is CASSLEGLGNQPQHF. The CDR3 bases are TGTGCCAGCAGTTTAGAAGGACTGGGCAATCAGCCCCAGCATTTT.

CDR3 amino acids: CASTPSGRALGNEQFF. CDR3 coding DNA: TGTGCCAGCACCCCTAGCGGGAGGGCCTTAGGCAATGAGCAGTTCTTC. The chain has TRBV6-5 and TRBJ2-1; 12 bases line up with TRBD2. This CDR3 comprises 16 residues. CDR1 and CDR2 from the germline V gene are MNHEY and SVGAGI. The junction had 10 bases not matched to a gene; V was cut back by 7 bases and J by 6 bases.

This sequence joins TRBV6-1 and TRBJ2-2; 12 nucleotides line up with TRBD2. CDR3 length: 16 amino acids. Germline-derived CDR1 and CDR2 are MNHNS and SASEGT. V dropped 4 bases and J dropped 4; count of bases not matched to a gene: 4. The CDR3, as DNA: TGTGCCAGCAGTGGACTAGCGGGGGCCCTCACCGGGGAGCTGTTTTTT. Its protein product is CASSGLAGALTGELFF.

The J gene is TRBJ1-2, the V gene TRBV27, with 9 bases identical to TRBD1. CDR1 and CDR2 from the germline V gene are MNHEY and SMNVEV (reference sequence). This CDR3 is 15 amino acids long. Germline trimming cut 5 bases from V and 4 bases from J; bases unmatched to any gene: 8. CDR3 sequence (DNA): TGTGCCAGCAGTCCGAGGGGGACAGGGATCTATGGCTACACCTTC. Amino acid sequence: CASSPRGTGIYGYTF.

This clonotype was recorded a few times. The rearrangement joins TRBV6-5 to TRBJ2-7; 8 nucleotides align to TRBD1. The CDR3 contains 16 residues. CDR1 is MNHEY, CDR2 SVGAGI, per germline. The trim removed 4 bases at V and 2 bases at J, leaving 10 bases unmatched. The CDR3 DNA reads TGTGCCAGCAGTTGGGCCAAGACAGGGGCGGCCTACGAGCAGTACTTC. The encoded protein is CASSWAKTGAAYEQYF.

This clonotype was seen repeatedly, ten times or more. This chain links TRBV30 with TRBJ1-5, with TRBD1 matching 8 bases. V trimming: 0 bases; J trimming: 6 bases; junction bases outside the gene matches: 7. The CDR3 extends over 15 amino acids. Germline V gives CDR1 GTSNPN, CDR2 SVGIG (reference sequence). CDR3 coding DNA: TGTGCCTGGAGTGTCTTGACAGGGACAGGTCAGCCCCAGCATTTT. It is translated as CAWSVLTGTGQPQHF.

The V and J genes are TRBV6-4 and TRBJ2-1; 9 nucleotides match TRBD1. V shed 6 bases, J shed 6 bases, and the junction held 12 bases outside the gene matches. From germline, CDR1 is MRHNA and CDR2 SNTAGT. This CDR3 has 16 residues. The CDR3 region has the DNA TGTGCCAGCAGCCTAACCCCCGGGACAGGGAGCAATGAGCAGTTCTTC. Its translation: CASSLTPGTGSNEQFF.

This chain uses TRBV10-1 with TRBJ2-1; TRBD1 agrees at 11 bases. The CDR3 is made up of 15 amino acids. Trimming took 6 bases from V and 3 from J; bases not matched to a gene: 4. Germline CDR1 reads WNHNN; CDR2 reads SYGVQD (reference sequence). CDR3 nucleotides: TGCGCCAGCAGATCCGGGACAGGGGGCTACAATGAGCAGTTCTTC. This sequence encodes CASRSGTGGYNEQFF.

The table lists this clonotype with many counts. The chain has TRBV7-6 and TRBJ2-3; D gene ambiguous. Per the germline V gene, CDR1 is SGHVS and CDR2 is FNYEAQ. The CDR3 has 16 residues. V was shortened by 1 base and J by 4 bases, with 15 bases between the two germline ends. Written as DNA, the CDR3 is TGTGCCAGCAGCTTAGGTGGTTCAGCGAACTCAGATACGCAGTATTTT. The encoded protein is CASSLGGSANSDTQYF.

This clonotype was picked up a small number of times. The chain recombines TRBV29-1 with TRBJ1-2, with a possible D match to TRBD1 (6 bases). CDR1 is SQVTM, CDR2 ANQGSEA, per germline. Trimming took off 4 bases at V and 4 bases at J, with 16 bases between the two ends. The CDR3 totals 14 residues. The CDR3 is CSVGHNRDGYGYTF. DNA for the CDR3: TGCAGCGTTGGACACAACAGGGACGGCTATGGCTACACCTTC. Based on the CDR3 plus reference TRBV29-1 and TRBJ1-2, the full variable domain is SAVISQKPSRDICQRGTSLTIQCQVDSQVTMMFWYRQQPGQSLTLIATANQGSEATYESGFVIDKFPISRPNLTFSTLTVSNMSPEDSSIYLCSVGHNRDGYGYTFGSGTRLTVV.

This clonotype occurred a few times. The gene calls are TRBV20-1 and TRBJ1-3; D may be TRBD1 (6 bases). The CDR3 runs to 12 residues. CDR1 DFQATT and CDR2 SNEGSKA come from the germline V gene (reference sequence). The V end lost 0 bases, the J end lost 7 bases, and 7 bases lay between the germline ends. CDR3 in amino acids: CSARDRGNTIYF. The CDR3 DNA sequence: TGCAGTGCTAGAGATAGGGGGAACACCATATATTTT.

As regards this clonotype: At one of its ends the junction is not consistent with the germline gene, which may arise from a read error. V gene TRBV7-2 combines with J gene TRBJ2-3, with D tentatively TRBD2 (6 bases). The germline CDR1 and CDR2 sequences are SGHTA and FQGNSA. This CDR3 has 18 residues. Written as DNA, the CDR3 is TGTGCCAGCAGCTCCCGCTCTAGCGTAAGGGCTAGCACGGATACGCAGTATTTT. Protein sequence: CASSSRSSVRASTDTQYF.

This clonotype was counted between two and nine times. The chain couples TRBV7-3 to TRBJ2-6, with 9 bases fitting TRBD2. V dropped 2 bases and J dropped 0; count of bases not matched to a gene: 5. CDR3 length equals 18 residues. Germline CDR1 and CDR2: SGHTA and FQGTGA. For the CDR3, the DNA is TGTGCCAGCAGCTTAGTCGCGGGAGGGCCCTCTGGGGCCAACGTCCTGACTTTC. Protein product: CASSLVAGGPSGANVLTF.

The chain uses TRBV18 and TRBJ1-2; no clear D. The germline V gene encodes CDR1 KGHSH and CDR2 LQKENI. Trimming removed 0 bases at V and 4 bases at J, with 9 bases between. The CDR3 has 14 residues. Here the CDR3 reads CASSPPLGSYGYTF. CDR3 DNA sequence: TGTGCCAGCTCACCACCTCTGGGAAGCTATGGCTACACCTTC.

This chain connects TRBV4-3 to TRBJ1-1; possible D gene TRBD1, 5 bases. The CDR3 contains 15 residues. Per the germline V gene, CDR1 is LGHNA and CDR2 is YSLEER. Trimming stripped 4 bases from V and 4 bases from J, with 16 bases between. CDR3 protein: CASSRYQGFGTEAFF. Here the CDR3 DNA reads TGCGCCAGCAGCCGATACCAGGGTTTCGGCACTGAAGCTTTCTTT.

The genes are TRBV10-3 and TRBJ2-1, with TRBD2 identical over 11 bases. There are 16 residues in the CDR3. The germline V gene encodes CDR1 ENHRY and CDR2 SYGVKD. J lost 8 bases, V lost 7 bases, and 13 bases had no gene match. The CDR3 DNA reads as TGTGCCATCACCACTAATAGCGGGGGGGCCGGCGATGAGCAGTTCTTC. Amino acids: CAITTNSGGAGDEQFF.

This clonotype has just a few counts. The chain recombines TRBV20-1 with TRBJ2-1, with D unresolved. V lost 6 bases to trimming and J lost 3 bases, with 9 bases between them. There are 12 residues in the CDR3. The germline V gene encodes CDR1 DFQATT and CDR2 SNEGSKA (reference sequence). The CDR3, as DNA: TGCAGTGCGACTCAAAGCTACAATGAGCAGTTCTTC. Protein: CSATQSYNEQFF.

This clonotype appeared a few times. V gene TRBV7-2 combines with J gene TRBJ2-7; D assignment may be TRBD1 or TRBD2 (5 bases each). The germline V gene has CDR1 SGHTA and CDR2 FQGNSA. There are 16 residues in the CDR3. Deletions cut 1 base from V and 1 base from J, with 14 bases between. This chain's CDR3 is CASSLGPGTRSYEQYF. CDR3 nucleotide sequence: TGTGCCAGCAGCTTAGGGCCCGGGACCCGTTCCTACGAGCAGTACTTC.

The chain combines TRBV27 with TRBJ1-1; D possibly corresponds to TRBD1 (6 bases). Trimming took off 6 bases at V and 8 bases at J, with 13 bases between the two ends. This CDR3 region has 12 residues. Per germline, CDR1 MNHEY and CDR2 SMNVEV (reference sequence). In DNA form, the CDR3 reads TGTGCCAGCAGGAGTACAGGGACCGAAGCTTTCTTT. This sequence encodes CASRSTGTEAFF.

This clonotype occurred a few times. This sequence joins TRBV25-1 and TRBJ1-2, with D perhaps matching TRBD1 (5 bases). Trimming took off 6 bases at V and 7 bases at J, with 21 bases between the two ends. The CDR3 length is 15 residues. CDR1 and CDR2 (germline): MGHDK, SYGVNS. The CDR3 DNA reads TGTGCCAGCAGGAACTCTAATCAGGGATCTGCTGGCTACACCTTC. It specifies CASRNSNQGSAGYTF.

This clonotype was picked up a small number of times. The chain employs TRBV5-4 and TRBJ2-1; 7 bases fit TRBD1. Germline assignment: CDR1 SGHNT and CDR2 YYREEE (reference sequence). The CDR3 loop spans 15 amino acids. Trimming cost V 3 bases and J 6 bases; bases outside gene matches: 9. The CDR3 DNA sequence: TGTGCCAGCAGCTCCAACGTGAAGGGGGCCAATGAGCAGTTCTTC. It is translated as CASSSNVKGANEQFF.

This clonotype showed up just a few times. The rearrangement links TRBV5-4 to TRBJ2-5; D is perhaps TRBD1 (6 bases). Germline V gene lookup returns CDR1 SGHNT and CDR2 YYREEE (reference sequence). CDR3 length: 15 amino acids. V was shortened by 2 bases and J by 5 bases, with 16 bases between the two germline ends. Here the CDR3 DNA reads TGTGCCAGCAGCTTCGGAACAGGGACCCGGGAGACCCAGTACTTC. Amino acid sequence: CASSFGTGTRETQYF.

This chain uses TRBV7-2 with TRBJ1-1, with a tentative D call TRBD1 (6 bases). V was cut by 0 bases and J by 3 bases, with 11 bases left in between. Germline V lookup: CDR1 SGHTA, CDR2 FQGNSA. This CDR3 spans 15 amino acids. CDR3 nucleotides: TGTGCCAGCAGCTTAGCGTCACAGGGCTACACTGAAGCTTTCTTT. It translates to CASSLASQGYTEAFF. Based on the CDR3 plus reference TRBV7-2 and TRBJ1-1, the full variable domain is GAGVSQSPSNKVTEKGKDVELRCDPISGHTALYWYRQSLGQGLEFLIYFQGNSAPDKSGLPSDRFSAERTGGSVSTLTIQRTQQEDSAVYLCASSLASQGYTEAFFGQGTRLTVV.